Listed below are T cell receptor beta chains from one sample, sequenced in a study of read filtering for tumor transcriptome and immune sequencing. In TCRdb, the reads were re-called with MiXCR into one record per CDR3 protein. This table holds roughly 67,000 distinct CDR3 sequences, roughly 20% found once. The sample was a population of CD138-negative cells sorted from bone marrow. These receptors were collected from a donor at least 40 years old with multiple myeloma. Each CDR3 is given with its conserved first and last residue. Fields, in order: clone size, D gene, V gene, J gene, CDR3 DNA, CDR3 protein. A D gene is named only where the DNA matches it firmly. Clone sizes are given selectively: once, few, many, or a class where the clone is expanded.

size: many; D: TRBD2; V: TRBV20-1; J: TRBJ2-1; DNA: TGCAGTGCTAGAGTGTCCCGGGGGGGTCTCGGTGAGCAGTTCTTC; CDR3: CSARVSRGGLGEQFF
size: many; D: -; V: TRBV29-1; J: TRBJ1-1; DNA: TGCAGCCACGAACGAGGAGGTCGCGCTTTCTTT; CDR3: CSHERGGRAFF
size: many; D: -; V: TRBV30; J: TRBJ2-5; DNA: TGTGCCTGGAGTGTAACGGAGACCCAGTACTTC; CDR3: CAWSVTETQYF
size: many; D: -; V: TRBV30; J: TRBJ2-7; DNA: TGTGCCTGGGCAGCCGGGACTCTCCCCTACGAGCAGTACTTC; CDR3: CAWAAGTLPYEQYF
size: many; D: -; V: TRBV7-9; J: TRBJ2-1; DNA: TGTGCCAGCAGCTTAGACGAGTACAATGAGCAGTTCTTC; CDR3: CASSLDEYNEQFF
size: -; D: -; V: TRBV7-2; J: TRBJ2-7; DNA: TGTGCCAGCCGATTAGGACTCCCCTACGAGCAGTACTTC; CDR3: CASRLGLPYEQYF
size: many; D: TRBD2; V: TRBV4-2; J: TRBJ2-2; DNA: TGTGCCAGCAGCCAAGATAGCGGGTTCGGGGAGCTGTTTTTT; CDR3: CASSQDSGFGELFF
size: few; D: -; V: TRBV5-1; J: TRBJ2-6; DNA: TGCGCCAGCAGCTTGGGCGACTCTGGGGCCAACGTCCTGACTTTC; CDR3: CASSLGDSGANVLTF
size: -; D: TRBD1; V: TRBV7-9; J: TRBJ1-5; DNA: TGTGCCAGCAGCGGAGACAGGGGCGGCGATCAGCCCCAGCGTTTT; CDR3: CASSGDRGGDQPQRF
size: many; D: TRBD1; V: TRBV15; J: TRBJ2-7; DNA: TGTGCCACCAGCACTCGGCGGACAGGGGTCGAGCAGTACTTC; CDR3: CATSTRRTGVEQYF
size: many; D: -; V: TRBV20-1; J: TRBJ2-1; DNA: TGCAGTGCTAGAGATCTAAACCCCCCGGGGAATGGGCAGTTCTTC; CDR3: CSARDLNPPGNGQFF
size: many; D: -; V: TRBV5-1; J: TRBJ2-3; DNA: TGCGCCAGCAGCTTGGAGGGGACGGAGACAGATACGCAGTATTTT; CDR3: CASSLEGTETDTQYF
size: few; D: -; V: TRBV2; J: TRBJ1-2; DNA: TGTGCCAGCAGTGAAGCGAGGAGTAGCTATGGCTACACCTTC; CDR3: CASSEARSSYGYTF
size: medium-sized; D: TRBD2; V: TRBV20-1; J: TRBJ2-1; DNA: TGCAGTGCCAGGCATGGGGGAGGGCCTGGCAATGAGCAGTTCTTC; CDR3: CSARHGGGPGNEQFF
size: many; D: -; V: TRBV20-1; J: TRBJ2-2; DNA: TGCAGCCCCATAGACACCTACACCGGGGAGCTGTTTTTT; CDR3: CSPIDTYTGELFF
size: many; D: TRBD1; V: TRBV12-3/TRBV12-4; J: TRBJ1-1; DNA: TGTGCCAGCAGTCCGAGTCGACAGGGCAACACTGAAGCTTTCTTT; CDR3: CASSPSRQGNTEAFF
size: many; D: TRBD2; V: TRBV10-3; J: TRBJ2-7; DNA: TGTGCCATCAGTCCGGGGATGGGGGGGGAGCAGTACTTC; CDR3: CAISPGMGGEQYF
size: -; D: TRBD1; V: TRBV13; J: TRBJ1-2; DNA: TGTGCCAGCAGCCAATATACAGGGGCGTCTGGCTACACCTTC; CDR3: CASSQYTGASGYTF
size: few; D: -; V: TRBV6-1; J: TRBJ2-7; DNA: TGTGCCAGCAGTGAGCCTACCGGAGGGCGAGGGCTCTACGAGCAGTACTTC; CDR3: CASSEPTGGRGLYEQYF